The 29 T cell receptor beta chains reported below all come from one sample, sequenced in a study of cytomegalovirus exposure and HLA in healthy donors. Generated by immunoSEQ multiplex PCR, the TCRdb table keeps only in-frame clones and is missing some. This sample yields fewer than 130,000 clones, of which approximately 88% are seen a single time; 1.4% belongs to the top ten. Material: PBMCs. These TCRs come from a woman aged 25 to 39 in good health and CMV-seropositive.

The chain recombines TRBV15 with TRBJ2-1; D remains unclear. The CDR3 covers 14 residues. Germline lookup yields CDR1 LNHNV and CDR2 YYDKDF (reference sequence). V dropped 0 bases and J dropped 5 bases, with 8 bases sitting between them. CDR3 sequence reads: CATSREALDNEQFF. CDR3 sequence (DNA): TGTGCCACCAGCAGAGAGGCCCTCGACAATGAGCAGTTCTTC.

The chain joins TRBV28 to TRBJ2-3; TRBD1 matches at 10 bases. CDR3 size: 15 residues. Germline CDR1 MDHEN, CDR2 SYDVKM. J lost 4 bases, V lost 2 bases, and 3 bases had no gene match. CDR3 protein: CASSLNDRGPDTQYF. CDR3 DNA sequence: TGTGCCAGCAGTTTAAACGACAGGGGGCCAGATACGCAGTATTTT.

The chain recombines TRBV5-6 with TRBJ1-1; 11 positions match TRBD1. This CDR3 contains 13 residues. Germline V gene data show CDR1 as SGHDT and CDR2 as YYEEEE. Trimming at V came to 4 bases and at J to 6 bases, leaving 2 bases not matched to a gene. The CDR3 here is CASSPGQGAEAFF. CDR3 nucleotides: TGTGCCAGCAGCCCGGGACAGGGGGCTGAAGCTTTCTTT.

J is TRBJ2-5 and V is TRBV28; TRBD2 matches at 7 bases. Trimming cost V 3 bases and J 5 bases; bases outside gene matches: 18. The CDR3 contains 18 residues. Germline V lookup: CDR1 MDHEN, CDR2 SYDVKM. The CDR3 DNA reads as TGTGCCAGCAGTTTTCGATCTAGCGGAGAAGGGTTGGTGGAGACCCAGTACTTC. Its protein product is CASSFRSSGEGLVETQYF.

J is TRBJ1-4 and V is TRBV4-2, with D maybe TRBD1 (5 bases). CDR1 and CDR2 (germline): LGHNA, YNFKEQ. Trimming took 0 bases from V and 7 from J, leaving 15 bases between them. The CDR3 length is 16 residues. The CDR3 reads CASSQDGAGLSEKLFF. CDR3 nucleotide sequence: TGTGCCAGCAGCCAAGATGGGGCAGGGTTGTCTGAAAAACTGTTTTTT.

This sequence joins TRBV9 and TRBJ2-1; 10 bases fit TRBD2. CDR3 size: 16 residues. V lost 4 bases, J lost 13 bases, and 17 bases stayed unmatched. The V gene's germline CDR1 is SGDLS and CDR2 YYNGEE. The CDR3 reads CASSQHPSPSGRTQFF. The CDR3 DNA follows: TGTGCCAGCAGCCAACATCCCAGTCCTAGCGGGAGAACCCAGTTCTTC.

The chain uses TRBV5-1 and TRBJ2-7; D gene ambiguous. The germline V and J ends were trimmed by 1 base and 0 bases, with 14 bases remaining between them. CDR1 and CDR2 (germline): SGHRS, YFSETQ. The CDR3 is 16 amino acids. The CDR3 sequence is CASSLNNPASSYEQYF. The CDR3, as DNA: TGCGCCAGCAGCTTGAATAACCCAGCGAGCTCCTACGAGCAGTACTTC. Drawing the rest from reference TRBV5-1 and TRBJ2-7, the complete variable domain is KAGVTQTPRYLIKTRGQQVTLSCSPISGHRSVSWYQQTPGQGLQFLFEYFSETQRNKGNFPGRFSGRQFSNSRSEMNVSTLELGDSALYLCASSLNNPASSYEQYFGPGTRLTVT.

The rearrangement joins TRBV7-9 to TRBJ1-1; 7 bases agree with TRBD1. Germline assignment: CDR1 SEHNR and CDR2 FQNEAQ (reference sequence). The CDR3 consists of 15 residues. V lost 3 bases, J lost 5 bases, and 9 bases stayed unmatched. CDR3 nucleotide sequence: TGTGCCAGCAGCTTTGGCAGGGGGGCTGAGACTGAAGCTTTCTTT. Translation: CASSFGRGAETEAFF.

The chain couples TRBV2 to TRBJ2-5; possible D gene TRBD1, 6 bases. CDR1 is SNHLY and CDR2 is FYNNEI in the germline V gene. The CDR3 has 14 amino acids. The V and J ends lost 5 bases and 2 bases respectively, with 12 bases between them. The CDR3 DNA sequence: TGTGCCAGCAGTAGCAGAACAGGGCAAGAGACCCAGTACTTC. It encodes CASSSRTGQETQYF.

The chain joins TRBV6-1 to TRBJ2-3; TRBD1 aligns across 7 bases. The CDR3 runs to 14 residues. The germline V gene has CDR1 MNHNS and CDR2 SASEGT. After removal of 5 bases from V and 3 bases from J, the junction contained 5 bases not matched to a gene. The CDR3 reads CASSPGGSTDTQYF. Here the CDR3 DNA reads TGTGCCAGCAGTCCAGGGGGATCAACAGATACGCAGTATTTT.

The chain joins TRBV7-3 to TRBJ1-1, with D possibly being TRBD1 (5 bases). Germline assignment: CDR1 SGHTA and CDR2 FQGTGA. V was shortened by 4 bases and J by 2 bases, with 8 bases between the two germline ends. CDR3 length: 13 residues. CDR3 residues: CASSSQGNTEAFF. The DNA for the CDR3 is TGTGCCAGCAGCTCCCAGGGAAACACTGAAGCTTTCTTT.

This chain links TRBV5-6 with TRBJ2-7, with a possible D match to TRBD2 (5 bases). Germline-derived CDR1 and CDR2 are SGHDT and YYEEEE. The CDR3 is made up of 16 amino acids. Deletions cut 6 bases from V and 2 bases from J, with 21 bases between. CDR3 in amino acids: CASTLWETFVTYEQYF. The CDR3 DNA follows: TGTGCCAGCACCCTGTGGGAGACCTTTGTTACCTACGAGCAGTACTTC.

The chain combines TRBV4-3 with TRBJ2-2, with D uncertain. V shed 4 bases and J shed 0 bases, with 12 bases lying between them. Germline values: CDR1 LGHNA, CDR2 YSLEER. This CDR3 is 16 amino acids long. DNA for the CDR3: TGCGCCAGCAGCCCAACTCCTCAAGCGAACACCGGGGAGCTGTTTTTT. Its protein is CASSPTPQANTGELFF.

The chain links TRBV28 to TRBJ2-7, with 12 bases fitting TRBD2. V trimming: 5 bases; J trimming: 12 bases; junction bases outside the gene matches: 11. The germline V gene encodes CDR1 MDHEN and CDR2 SYDVKM. This CDR3 contains 14 residues. Here the CDR3 reads CASSPGLAGLRRYF. The DNA of the CDR3 is TGTGCCAGCAGTCCTGGACTAGCGGGATTACGAAGGTACTTC.

As for this clone: A single base separates this from a much larger clone, so it may be a read error. The rearrangement joins TRBV19 to TRBJ2-1, with TRBD2 identical over 11 bases. Germline V gene sequence: CDR1 LNHDA, CDR2 SQIVND (reference sequence). The CDR3 totals 15 residues. J gave up 3 bases and V 4 bases, and 2 bases lay outside the gene matches. CDR3 nucleotide sequence: TGTGCCAGTAGTAAGACTAGCGGGGACTACAATGAGCAGTTCTTC. It translates to CASSKTSGDYNEQFF.

The chain combines TRBV9 with TRBJ2-2; 8 nucleotides agree with TRBD2. V shed 0 bases and J 5 bases; nucleotides not matched to a gene: 0. The germline V gene encodes CDR1 SGDLS and CDR2 YYNGEE. The CDR3 is made up of 14 amino acids. DNA for the CDR3: TGTGCCAGCAGCGTAGGCGGGGGGACCGGGGAGCTGTTTTTT. Protein sequence: CASSVGGGTGELFF.

The genes are TRBV4-2 and TRBJ2-2; D possibly corresponds to TRBD2 (7 bases). Germline V gene lookup returns CDR1 LGHNA and CDR2 YNFKEQ. The CDR3 consists of 22 residues. V lost 1 base and J lost 1, with 28 bases in between. This chain's CDR3 is CASSQVSVGASGIRGNTGELFF. In DNA, the CDR3 is TGTGCCAGCAGCCAAGTTTCCGTGGGGGCTAGCGGAATCCGAGGGAACACCGGGGAGCTGTTTTTT.

J is TRBJ1-2 and V is TRBV2; D uncertain. Between the trimmed V and J ends, which lost 7 bases and 1 base, there was a span of 16 bases. From germline, CDR1 is SNHLY and CDR2 FYNNEI. This CDR3 has 15 amino acids. CDR3 loop: CASTVQAIDNYGYTF. CDR3 coding DNA: TGTGCCAGCACGGTCCAGGCCATCGATAACTATGGCTACACCTTC.

The chain couples TRBV2 to TRBJ1-1; no clear D gene. Per germline, CDR1 SNHLY and CDR2 FYNNEI. CDR3 length equals 12 residues. V was pared by 9 bases and J by 1 base, with 9 bases between. The CDR3 region has the DNA TGTGCCAGAAGACGGGAGAACACTGAAGCTTTCTTT. Translated: CARRRENTEAFF.

This rearrangement joins TRBV4-1 to TRBJ1-1, with 7 bases lining up with TRBD1. The CDR3 totals 17 residues. Germline CDR1 MGHRA, CDR2 YSYEKL. Trimming cost V 3 bases and J 0 bases; bases outside gene matches: 10. The CDR3 is CASSQRSGQQLNTEAFF. CDR3 DNA: TGCGCCAGCAGCCAGCGATCGGGACAGCAGTTGAACACTGAAGCTTTCTTT.

The V gene is TRBV11-2, the J gene TRBJ2-7; weak D call: TRBD1 (5 bases). Germline lookup yields CDR1 SGHAT and CDR2 FQNNGV. The CDR3 consists of 13 residues. The V gene lost 0 bases and the J gene lost 4 bases, with 7 bases spanning the gap. Here the CDR3 reads CASSLEQVYEQYF. DNA for the CDR3: TGTGCCAGCAGCTTAGAACAGGTATACGAGCAGTACTTC.

This chain links TRBV7-2 with TRBJ1-5; 7 positions agree with TRBD1. With V trimmed by 1 base and J by 11 bases, 14 bases remained unmatched. From germline, CDR1 is SGHTA and CDR2 FQGNSA. The CDR3 length is 16 residues. CDR3 sequence: CASSLVPGQDPSAQHF. In DNA, the CDR3 is TGTGCCAGCAGCTTAGTACCAGGACAGGACCCATCTGCCCAGCATTTT.

The chain is built from TRBV19 and TRBJ2-3, with D maybe TRBD1 (6 bases). This CDR3 region has 15 residues. Trimming stripped 6 bases from V and 1 base from J, with 14 bases between. Germline CDR1 is LNHDA and CDR2 is SQIVND (reference sequence). CDR3 protein: CASRENRAGTDTQYF. CDR3 DNA sequence: TGTGCCAGTAGGGAGAACAGGGCCGGCACAGATACGCAGTATTTT.

The V call is TRBV19, the J call TRBJ1-2; D unclear. Germline V CDR1 and CDR2: LNHDA, SQIVND (reference sequence). The V and J ends lost 3 bases and 8 bases respectively, with 13 bases between them. CDR3 length equals 13 residues. The CDR3 sequence is CASSIRRMGGYTF. The CDR3 bases are TGTGCCAGTAGTATCCGTCGGATGGGCGGCTACACCTTC.

The rearrangement uses TRBV9 and TRBJ2-1, with D unresolved. CDR3 length equals 14 residues. V lost 2 bases and J 4 bases, leaving 10 bases between the germline ends. The germline CDR1 and CDR2 sequences are SGDLS and YYNGEE. CDR3: CASSVSVMYNEQFF. The CDR3 nucleotides read TGTGCCAGCAGCGTCTCAGTAATGTACAATGAGCAGTTCTTC.

V gene TRBV18 combines with J gene TRBJ1-1; D possibly corresponds to TRBD1 (6 bases). The CDR3 has 13 amino acids. Germline V CDR1 and CDR2: KGHSH, LQKENI. V was cut by 2 bases and J by 8 bases, with 12 bases left in between. The CDR3 DNA reads TGTGCCAGCTCACCAACAGGGAAACAGGAAGCTTTCTTT. Its translation: CASSPTGKQEAFF.

The gene calls are TRBV27 and TRBJ2-2; tentatively, D is TRBD1 (6 bases). This CDR3 contains 14 residues. Germline lookup yields CDR1 MNHEY and CDR2 SMNVEV (reference sequence). Trimming left V 6 bases short and J 5 bases short, with 13 bases between. The CDR3 sequence is CASRSQGYTGELFF. The CDR3 region has the DNA TGTGCCAGCAGATCTCAGGGGTATACCGGGGAGCTGTTTTTT.

This chain joins TRBV2 and TRBJ2-3; TRBD2 matches at 10 bases. The J segment lost 3 bases and the V segment lost 8 bases, leaving 8 bases of the junction unmatched. Germline CDR1 SNHLY, CDR2 FYNNEI. The CDR3 is 15 amino acids. CDR3 residues: CASRKPSGSTDTQYF. The DNA for the CDR3 is TGTGCCAGCCGAAAACCTAGCGGGAGTACAGATACGCAGTATTTT.

The chain carries TRBV5-1 and TRBJ2-7, with D perhaps matching TRBD2 (5 bases). Trimming took 0 bases from V and 4 from J, leaving 14 bases between them. Germline CDR1 reads SGHRS; CDR2 reads YFSETQ. CDR3 length: 15 residues. CDR3 bases: TGCGCCAGCAGCTTGGATGAAGCGGTCGGTTACGAGCAGTACTTC. Its protein is CASSLDEAVGYEQYF.